This TCR beta chain was found in a study of T-cell memory formation after mild COVID-19. The CDR3 length is 13 residues. Germline V CDR1 and CDR2: MGHDK, SYGVNS. The V end lost 5 bases, the J end lost 8 bases, and 13 bases lay between the germline ends. A single record per CDR3 protein comes from TCRdb applying MiXCR to the 5' RACE reads. Of 560,000 or so distinct CDR3 sequences in the sample, 15% to 20% were seen once. Study-level findings and limits: Some SARS-CoV-2-responding clones were already detected in memory before infection. CD4/CD8 balance characterized clones contracting day 15 to 85, and CD4+ skew characterized later expanders.

The sample holds a few counts of this clonotype. Its cognate antigen is unknown. This clonotype originated in an adult woman who had mild COVID-19 (a few samples of this study predate the infection). Cell type and time point are not known. The chain is built from TRBV25-1 and TRBJ2-1, with D perhaps TRBD2 (6 bases). The source material was PBMCs or a T cell subset sorted from them (not recorded which). CDR3 sequence (DNA): TGTGCCAGCAGTTTCCGGGACTCCGATGAGCAGTTCTTC. This gives the protein CASSFRDSDEQFF.